A single sample is the source of the 30 T cell receptor beta chains below, sequenced in a study of shared clonotypes between healthy human individuals. The protocol was immunoSEQ multiplex PCR, while the TCRdb copy is restricted to in-frame clones and leaves out a portion. The table has about 480,000 clones, 70% to 80% seen once. Material: PBMCs. All receptors derive from a woman in her 40s in good health. Some clones in this sample may be carry-over from other donors' samples.

This rearrangement joins TRBV7-6 to TRBJ1-1; D not resolved. Germline assignment: CDR1 SGHVS and CDR2 FNYEAQ. The CDR3 is 14 amino acids. The V and J ends lost 0 bases and 1 base respectively, with 6 bases between them. DNA for the CDR3: TGTGCCAGCAGCTTAGCGGACGGGAACACTGAAGCTTTCTTT. Its translation is CASSLADGNTEAFF. Based on the CDR3 plus reference TRBV7-6 and TRBJ1-1, the full variable domain is GAGVSQSPRYKVTKRGQDVALRCDPISGHVSLYWYRQALGQGPEFLTYFNYEAQQDKSGLPNDRFSAERPEGSISTLTIQRTEQRDSAMYRCASSLADGNTEAFFGQGTRLTVV.

The chain recombines TRBV18 with TRBJ2-2; 7 bases are shared with TRBD1. CDR1 is KGHSH, CDR2 LQKENI, per germline. This CDR3 has 17 residues. Trimming at V came to 1 base and at J to 2 bases, leaving 7 bases not matched to a gene. CDR3: CASSPQYRGGNTGELFF. CDR3 nucleotides: TGTGCCAGCTCACCACAGTATCGAGGGGGCAACACCGGGGAGCTGTTTTTT.

The chain is built from TRBV28 and TRBJ1-1; D call uncertain. Germline values: CDR1 MDHEN, CDR2 SYDVKM. This CDR3 comprises 15 residues. V lost 2 bases and J lost 0, with 10 bases in between. The CDR3 spells CASSLVPQVNTEAFF. CDR3 bases: TGTGCCAGCAGTTTAGTACCCCAGGTGAACACTGAAGCTTTCTTT.

The chain uses TRBV28 and TRBJ1-2; TRBD1 matches 9 bases. Looked up from germline, CDR1 is MDHEN and CDR2 is SYDVKM. The CDR3 length is 17 residues. V shed 4 bases and J 0 bases; nucleotides not matched to a gene: 9. The CDR3 nucleotides read TGTGCCAGCAGTTCCCGGACAGGGGCGGGGGCTAACTATGGCTACACCTTC. This encodes CASSSRTGAGANYGYTF.

The CDR3 here is CASSTRTGGGNQPQHF. The CDR3, as DNA: TGTGCCAGCAGTACCCGGACAGGGGGGGGCAATCAGCCCCAGCATTTT. This rearrangement joins TRBV28 to TRBJ1-5; 10 bases are a match to TRBD1. In germline, CDR1 is MDHEN, CDR2 SYDVKM. CDR3 length: 16 residues. Trimming removed 5 bases from V and 2 bases from J; junction bases left unmatched: 6. The variable domain in full, completed from reference TRBV28 and TRBJ1-5, reads DVKVTQSSRYLVKRTGEKVFLECVQDMDHENMFWYRQDPGLGLRLIYFSYDVKMKEKGDIPEGYSVSREKKERFSLILESASTNQTSMYLCASSTRTGGGNQPQHFGDGTRLSIL.

The genes are TRBV30 and TRBJ2-1; 8 bases agree with TRBD2. In germline, CDR1 is GTSNPN, CDR2 SVGIG (reference sequence). CDR3 length equals 14 residues. Germline trimming cut 2 bases from V and 2 bases from J; bases unmatched to any gene: 2. The CDR3 reads CAWSPGLAYNEQFF. As DNA, the CDR3 is TGTGCCTGGAGTCCGGGACTAGCCTACAATGAGCAGTTCTTC.

The V and J genes are TRBV5-6 and TRBJ2-3; weak D call: TRBD2 (7 bases). The CDR3 runs 15 residues. CDR1 and CDR2 from the germline V gene are SGHDT and YYEEEE. The V gene lost 4 bases and the J gene lost 2 bases, with 14 bases spanning the gap. CDR3: CASSLTRGATDTQYF. The CDR3 nucleotides are TGTGCCAGCAGCCTGACCCGGGGGGCCACAGATACGCAGTATTTT.

The gene calls are TRBV5-1 and TRBJ1-5; TRBD1 matches at 7 bases. CDR3 length: 14 amino acids. V trimming: 2 bases; J trimming: 4 bases; junction bases outside the gene matches: 3. Germline V CDR1 and CDR2: SGHRS, YFSETQ. CDR3 DNA sequence: TGCGCCAGCAGCTTCGAGACAGGGAATCAGCCCCAGCATTTT. Amino acid sequence: CASSFETGNQPQHF.

The J gene is TRBJ1-2, the V gene TRBV4-2; 10 bases fit TRBD1. Trimming cost V 2 bases and J 6 bases; bases outside gene matches: 6. This CDR3 contains 15 residues. From germline, CDR1 is LGHNA and CDR2 YNFKEQ. CDR3 region: CASSQQGTGVDGYTF. DNA for the CDR3: TGTGCCAGCAGCCAACAGGGGACAGGGGTGGATGGCTACACCTTC.

The chain uses TRBV11-2 and TRBJ2-5; tentative D call: TRBD2 (9 bases). The germline V gene encodes CDR1 SGHAT and CDR2 FQNNGV. The CDR3 has 16 amino acids. V gave up 5 bases and J gave up 4 bases, with 20 bases separating them. The CDR3 reads CASSAGGTGTGETQYF. In DNA, the CDR3 is TGTGCCAGCAGCGCGGGGGGGACCGGGACAGGAGAGACCCAGTACTTC. The variable domain in full, completed from reference TRBV11-2 and TRBJ2-5, reads EAGVAQSPRYKIIEKRQSVAFWCNPISGHATLYWYQQILGQGPKLLIQFQNNGVVDDSQLPKDRFSAERLKGVDSTLKIQPAKLEDSAVYLCASSAGGTGTGETQYFGPGTRLLVL.

V and J are TRBV11-2 and TRBJ1-5, with D unclear. The CDR3 is made up of 15 amino acids. Deletions cut 7 bases from V and 3 bases from J, with 16 bases between. CDR1 is SGHAT, CDR2 FQNNGV, per germline. In nucleotides, the CDR3 is TGTGCCAGCACCTCTCTCCCCCAGGACAATCAGCCCCAGCATTTT. Amino acids: CASTSLPQDNQPQHF.

The rearrangement uses TRBV27 and TRBJ1-4; weak D call: TRBD1 (5 bases). This CDR3 region has 14 residues. Trimming removed 8 bases from V and 6 bases from J, with 16 bases in between. Germline V gives CDR1 MNHEY, CDR2 SMNVEV (reference sequence). CDR3 sequence (DNA): TGTGCCAGCCGAGTTGGGCACAGGTATGAAAAACTGTTTTTT. Translation: CASRVGHRYEKLFF. Together with reference TRBV27 and TRBJ1-4, the CDR3 gives the full variable domain: EAQVTQNPRYLITVTGKKLTVTCSQNMNHEYMSWYRQDPGLGLRQIYYSMNVEVTDKGDVPEGYKVSRKEKRNFPLILESPSPNQTSLYFCASRVGHRYEKLFFGSGTQLSVL.

The V gene is TRBV5-1, the J gene TRBJ2-7; no clear D. Germline V gives CDR1 SGHRS, CDR2 YFSETQ. Trimming removed 0 bases from V and 3 bases from J, with 4 bases in between. The CDR3 is 12 amino acids. CDR3 amino acids: CASSLDLYEQYF. DNA for the CDR3: TGCGCCAGCAGCTTGGACCTCTACGAGCAGTACTTC.

The chain employs TRBV15 and TRBJ2-3, with D possibly matching TRBD2 (5 bases). V gave up 0 bases and J gave up 2 bases, with 9 bases separating them. Per the germline V gene, CDR1 is LNHNV and CDR2 is YYDKDF (reference sequence). CDR3 length: 15 amino acids. CDR3 amino acids: CATSREAGPTDTQYF. DNA of the CDR3: TGTGCCACCAGCAGAGAGGCGGGCCCCACAGATACGCAGTATTTT.

The chain has TRBV7-3 and TRBJ2-3; TRBD2 matches 10 bases. CDR1 and CDR2 from the germline V gene are SGHTA and FQGTGA. With V trimmed by 5 bases and J by 4 bases, 9 bases remained unmatched. This CDR3 has 16 residues. In DNA form, the CDR3 reads TGTGCCAGCAGCACAGGGGCTAGCGGGAGCCCAGATACGCAGTATTTT. Translated: CASSTGASGSPDTQYF. The full variable domain, rest sourced from reference TRBV7-3 and TRBJ2-3, is GAGVSQTPSNKVTEKGKYVELRCDPISGHTALYWYRQSLGQGPEFLIYFQGTGAADDSGLPNDRFFAVRPEGSVSTLKIQRTERGDSAVYLCASSTGASGSPDTQYFGPGTRLTVL.

The chain couples TRBV28 to TRBJ2-4; D might be TRBD1 or TRBD2, each matching 5 bases. The V end lost 3 bases, the J end lost 0 bases, and 12 bases lay between the germline ends. The CDR3 contains 16 residues. Germline V CDR1 and CDR2: MDHEN, SYDVKM. CDR3: CASSLGPLVAKNIQYF. DNA for the CDR3: TGTGCCAGCAGTTTGGGACCGCTGGTAGCCAAAAACATTCAGTACTTC. The complete variable domain, with remaining parts taken from reference TRBV28 and TRBJ2-4, reads DVKVTQSSRYLVKRTGEKVFLECVQDMDHENMFWYRQDPGLGLRLIYFSYDVKMKEKGDIPEGYSVSREKKERFSLILESASTNQTSMYLCASSLGPLVAKNIQYFGAGTRLSVL.

The chain uses TRBV28 and TRBJ2-1; D may correspond to TRBD1 or TRBD2 (7 bases each). Between the trimmed V and J ends, which lost 6 bases and 0 bases, there was a span of 12 bases. Germline CDR1 MDHEN, CDR2 SYDVKM. The CDR3 is made up of 15 amino acids. CDR3 nucleotide sequence: TGTGCCAGCAGGCCAGGGGGGGACTCCTACAATGAGCAGTTCTTC. Residues: CASRPGGDSYNEQFF.

This chain links TRBV7-8 with TRBJ2-1; 7 nucleotides line up with TRBD1. J lost 5 bases, V lost 5 bases, and 9 bases had no gene match. The length of the CDR3 is 15 residues. Per the germline V gene, CDR1 is SGHVS and CDR2 is FQNEAQ. Here the CDR3 reads CASSAQGMRDNEQFF. As DNA, the CDR3 is TGTGCCAGCAGCGCACAGGGGATGCGGGACAATGAGCAGTTCTTC.

As regards this clone: Other DNA sequences in this specimen translate into the identical CDR3. J is TRBJ1-1 and V is TRBV9; a possible D gene is TRBD1 (5 bases). The V gene's germline CDR1 is SGDLS and CDR2 YYNGEE. V lost 0 bases and J lost 1, with 10 bases in between. The CDR3 covers 15 residues. The CDR3 coding sequence is TGTGCCAGCAGCGTAGAGGGAAGGGGGAACACTGAAGCTTTCTTT. This translates into CASSVEGRGNTEAFF.

This clone was seen more than once but under ten times. The CDR3 DNA sequence: TGCAGTGCGGGCAATGAAGCTTTCTTT. It codes for CSAGNEAFF. The chain links TRBV20-1 to TRBJ1-1; D gene ambiguous. The germline V and J ends were trimmed by 6 bases and 7 bases, with 6 bases remaining between them. The CDR3 loop spans 9 amino acids. The V gene's germline CDR1 is DFQATT and CDR2 SNEGSKA (reference sequence).

V usage is TRBV29-1 and J usage is TRBJ2-3; 7 bases are shared with TRBD2. This CDR3 contains 17 residues. Germline V gene sequence: CDR1 SQVTM, CDR2 ANQGSEA. V dropped 0 bases and J dropped 2; count of bases not matched to a gene: 11. CDR3 sequence: CSVEDPGTSEYTDTQYF. The CDR3 DNA reads TGCAGCGTTGAAGATCCGGGTACTAGCGAATACACAGATACGCAGTATTTT.

The CDR3 nucleotides are TGTGCCAGCAGCGTCGGACCGGTGAACACTGAAGCTTTCTTT. As protein: CASSVGPVNTEAFF. This chain joins TRBV2 and TRBJ1-1; the D is unclear. V was clipped by 6 bases and J by 0 bases, with 11 bases between them. The CDR3 runs to 14 residues. The germline V gene encodes CDR1 SNHLY and CDR2 FYNNEI. Full variable domain (remainder filled in from reference TRBV2 and TRBJ1-1): EPEVTQTPSHQVTQMGQEVILRCVPISNHLYFYWYRQILGQKVEFLVSFYNNEISEKSEIFDDQFSVERPDGSNFTLKIRSTKLEDSAMYFCASSVGPVNTEAFFGQGTRLTVV.

V usage is TRBV28 and J usage is TRBJ2-7; 9 nucleotides agree with TRBD1. The V segment lost 1 base and the J segment 2 bases; nucleotides outside the gene matches: 6. CDR1 is MDHEN and CDR2 is SYDVKM in the germline V gene. The CDR3 runs 16 residues. The CDR3 DNA reads TGTGCCAGCAGTTTATTGGGACAGGGTAGCACCTACGAGCAGTACTTC. Translating gives CASSLLGQGSTYEQYF.

V usage is TRBV19 and J usage is TRBJ2-1; D possibly matches TRBD1 or TRBD2 (6 bases each). The CDR3 loop spans 17 amino acids. Germline assignment: CDR1 LNHDA and CDR2 SQIVND (reference sequence). Between the trimmed V and J ends, which lost 1 base and 0 bases, there was a span of 13 bases. The CDR3: CASSIVRGESSYNEQFF. CDR3 DNA sequence: TGTGCCAGTAGTATAGTGAGGGGGGAGAGCTCCTACAATGAGCAGTTCTTC.

The chain employs TRBV6-5 and TRBJ2-2; D unresolved. V lost 8 bases, J lost 3 bases, and 13 bases lay in between. CDR3 length: 14 residues. Germline lookup yields CDR1 MNHEY and CDR2 SVGAGI. The CDR3 loop is CASSDRSYTGELFF. The CDR3, as DNA: TGTGCCAGCTCGGACCGGAGTTACACCGGGGAGCTGTTTTTT.

This rearrangement joins TRBV30 to TRBJ2-7, with 7 nucleotides matching TRBD2. CDR1 is GTSNPN, CDR2 SVGIG, per germline (reference sequence). The CDR3 sequence is 13 residues long. The junction had 5 bases not matched to a gene; V was cut back by 3 bases and J by 3 bases. CDR3 protein: CAWRRGGSYEQYF. CDR3 DNA sequence: TGTGCCTGGAGGAGGGGCGGGAGCTACGAGCAGTACTTC.

CDR3 residues: CASRQSGGSYEQYF. For the CDR3, the DNA is TGTGCCAGCAGGCAATCGGGGGGTTCCTACGAGCAGTACTTC. The V and J genes are TRBV7-8 and TRBJ2-7; 7 bases match TRBD2. There are 14 residues in the CDR3. Germline CDR1 and CDR2: SGHVS and FQNEAQ. Losses at the gene ends were 6 bases for V and 1 base for J; bases not matched to a gene: 6.

Note on this clone: This same CDR3 is encoded by further DNA sequences in the sample. The chain carries TRBV29-1 and TRBJ1-1, with TRBD1 identical over 8 bases. Germline values: CDR1 SQVTM, CDR2 ANQGSEA. Germline trimming cut 6 bases from V and 1 base from J; bases unmatched to any gene: 4. This CDR3 contains 13 residues. The CDR3 spells CSVGTGGNTEAFF. CDR3 DNA sequence: TGCAGCGTAGGGACAGGCGGGAACACTGAAGCTTTCTTT.

A single count supports this clone. V and J are TRBV6-1 and TRBJ1-5; D is uncertain. CDR1 is MNHNS, CDR2 SASEGT, per germline. The CDR3 sequence is 12 residues long. Trimming pared 5 bases from V and 4 bases from J, leaving 6 bases between. The CDR3 region has the DNA TGTGCCAGCAGTTCCCCTAATCAGCCCCAGCATTTT. This codes for CASSSPNQPQHF.

This sequence joins TRBV15 and TRBJ1-6, with a weak D call TRBD1 (6 bases). The CDR3 is made up of 16 amino acids. V lost 0 bases, J lost 7 bases, and 13 bases lay in between. Germline V gene sequence: CDR1 LNHNV, CDR2 YYDKDF (reference sequence). Here the CDR3 reads CATSRDTGHPNSPLHF. CDR3 DNA: TGTGCCACCAGCAGAGATACGGGACACCCAAATTCACCCCTCCACTTT.